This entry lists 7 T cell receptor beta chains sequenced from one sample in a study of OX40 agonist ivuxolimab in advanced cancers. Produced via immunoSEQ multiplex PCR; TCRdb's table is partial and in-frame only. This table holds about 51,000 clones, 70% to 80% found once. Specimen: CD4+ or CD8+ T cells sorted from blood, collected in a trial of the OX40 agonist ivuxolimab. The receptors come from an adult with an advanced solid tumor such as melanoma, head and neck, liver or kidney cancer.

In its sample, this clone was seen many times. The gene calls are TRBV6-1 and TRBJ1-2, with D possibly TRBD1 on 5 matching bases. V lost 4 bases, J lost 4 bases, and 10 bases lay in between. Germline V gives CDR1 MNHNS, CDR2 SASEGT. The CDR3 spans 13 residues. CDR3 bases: TGTGCCAGCAGTGTAGGGGAAGGCTATGGCTACACCTTC. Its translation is CASSVGEGYGYTF.

The CDR3: CASSQEQGLSTDTQYF. DNA for the CDR3: TGTGCCAGCAGCCAAGAACAGGGCCTAAGCACAGATACGCAGTATTTT. The chain is built from TRBV14 and TRBJ2-3; possible D gene TRBD1, 6 bases. Germline CDR1 is SGHDN and CDR2 is FVKESK. With 0 bases removed from V and 0 bases from J, the gap between germline ends came to 10 bases. The CDR3 is 16 residues long.

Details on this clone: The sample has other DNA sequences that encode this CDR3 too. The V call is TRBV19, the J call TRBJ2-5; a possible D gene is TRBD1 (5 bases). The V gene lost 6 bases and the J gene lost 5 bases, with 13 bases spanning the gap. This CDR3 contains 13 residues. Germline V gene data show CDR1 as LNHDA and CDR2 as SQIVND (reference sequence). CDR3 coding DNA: TGTGCCAGTAGCACAGGTCCCCGGGAGACCCAGTACTTC. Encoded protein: CASSTGPRETQYF.

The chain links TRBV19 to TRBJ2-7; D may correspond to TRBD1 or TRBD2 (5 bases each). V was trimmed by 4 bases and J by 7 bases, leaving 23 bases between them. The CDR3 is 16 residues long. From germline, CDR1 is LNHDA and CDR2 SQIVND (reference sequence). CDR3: CASSRDPGPRSGEQYF. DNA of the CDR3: TGTGCCAGTAGTAGGGATCCGGGACCTCGTTCAGGAGAGCAGTACTTC.

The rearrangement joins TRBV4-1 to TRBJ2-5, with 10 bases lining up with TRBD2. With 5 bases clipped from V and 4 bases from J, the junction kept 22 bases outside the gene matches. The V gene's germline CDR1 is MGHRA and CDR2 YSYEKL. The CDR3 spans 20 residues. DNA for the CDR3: TGCGCCAGCAGCGTCTTTAGGCCGGTTACAGGAGCGGGAGGGTCAGAGACCCAGTACTTC. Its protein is CASSVFRPVTGAGGSETQYF.

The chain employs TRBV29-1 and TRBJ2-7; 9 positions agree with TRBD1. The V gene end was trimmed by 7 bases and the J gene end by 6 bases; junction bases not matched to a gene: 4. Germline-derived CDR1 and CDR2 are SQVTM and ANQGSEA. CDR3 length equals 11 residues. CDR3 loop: CSGGQGSEQYF. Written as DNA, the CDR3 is TGCAGCGGGGGACAGGGTAGCGAGCAGTACTTC.

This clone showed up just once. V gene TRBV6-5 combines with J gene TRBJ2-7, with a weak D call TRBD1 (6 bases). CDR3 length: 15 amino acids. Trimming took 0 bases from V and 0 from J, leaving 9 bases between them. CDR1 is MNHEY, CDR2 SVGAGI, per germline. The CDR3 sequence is CASSYSGTSSYEQYF. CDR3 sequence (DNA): TGTGCCAGCAGTTACTCGGGGACATCCTCCTACGAGCAGTACTTC.